A few counts support the clone carrying this T cell receptor (beta chain). V lost 0 bases and J lost 8; bases outside the gene matches: 4. CDR1 is SGHRS, CDR2 YFSETQ, per germline. The CDR3 consists of 13 residues. The sample originates from a study of response to subunit inactivated influenza vaccine. From the RT-PCR reads, TCRdb called clonotypes with MiXCR, one entry per CDR3 protein. The sample has 700,000 to 900,000 distinct CDR3 sequences, about 20% seen once; the top ten hold around 9.6%. The TCR was taken from a man between 45 and 60 years old who received an inactivated influenza vaccine. Specimen: PBMCs from blood, collected around 5 days after vaccination. This rearrangement joins TRBV5-1 to TRBJ1-1, with 7 bases lining up with TRBD1. The DNA for the CDR3 is TGCGCCAGCAGCTTGGCCCCGGGACAGGAAGCTTTCTTT. Translating it yields CASSLAPGQEAFF.